This T cell receptor beta chain was sequenced for a study of brain T cells in children with intractable seizures. Study results and caveats: Absence of clones before surgery may stem from lower sequencing depth.

Trimming shortened V by 5 bases and J by 5 bases, and 16 bases separated the two germline ends. This CDR3 has 15 residues. The germline CDR1 and CDR2 sequences are LGHDT and YNNKEL (reference sequence). This clone occurred once. The antigen is unknown. The table came from immunoSEQ multiplex PCR; TCRdb's copy has only in-frame clones and leaves some out. The profile shows 340,000 or so clones, over 85% of them singletons. This sample's time point: blood from clinic visit 5 months post-surgery; TSC patient then seizure free. Sequencing was limited to surgery cases with top T cell transcript signatures in brain tissue. Patients received at least one anti-epileptic drug before surgery.

The sequencing used peripheral blood, collected about 5 months after surgery. This chain links TRBV3-1 (or the pseudogene TRBV3-2) with TRBJ2-1; D is undetermined. The receptor's source is a boy younger than two with tuberous sclerosis and intractable seizures. The CDR3 loop reads CASSYLRYRDNEQFF. CDR3 nucleotides: TGTGCCAGCAGCTACCTTCGGTATAGAGACAATGAGCAGTTCTTC.